This entry features one T cell receptor beta chain sequence. Clones were read by immunoSEQ multiplex PCR, and TCRdb kept only the in-frame ones, dropping some. The sample carries around 360,000 clones, 80% to 90% recorded once. The source of the sample is a study of blood T cell repertoires in COVID-19. The overall study: PBMCs, B-cell-depleted T cells, or T cells were the source of the cDNA or gDNA that made up the material.

Trimming removed 4 bases from V and 4 bases from J; junction bases left unmatched: 3. The CDR3 totals 13 residues. Germline V gene data show CDR1 as SGHRS and CDR2 as YFSETQ. The chain employs TRBV5-1 and TRBJ1-1, with 8 bases lining up with TRBD1. Sequencing was done on a sample of PBMCs or T cells enriched from blood (not recorded which). This clonotype was sampled from a man in his forties in a cohort exposed to, infected with or recovered from COVID-19 (not recorded which). CDR3 DNA: TGCGCCAGCAGCCCGGGACAGGCCACTGAAGCTTTCTTT. Its translation is CASSPGQATEAFF.